This is a list of T cell receptor beta chains from one sample in a study of OX40 agonist ivuxolimab in advanced cancers. Libraries were prepared by immunoSEQ multiplex PCR; TCRdb keeps only in-frame clonotypes and omits some of them. The table shows tens of thousands of clones, with about 86% occurring only once. The source material was CD4+ or CD8+ T cells sorted from blood, sampled in a trial of the OX40 agonist ivuxolimab. These receptor sequences come from an adult with an advanced solid tumor such as melanoma, head and neck, liver or kidney cancer. Both conserved end residues are part of each CDR3. A D gene is named only where the DNA matches it firmly. Some rows have no size entry. The others give once, few or many, or a class for an expanded clone.

V: TRBV19; size: NA; J: TRBJ1-2; D: NA; CDR3: CASIATGHPYGYTF; DNA: TGTGCCAGTATCGCGACGGGACACCCGTATGGCTACACCTTC
V: TRBV7-2; size: NA; J: TRBJ1-3; D: NA; CDR3: CASSSPNLQGSGNTIYF; DNA: TGTGCCAGCAGCTCACCAAACCTACAGGGAAGTGGAAACACCATATATTTT
V: TRBV5-6; size: once; J: TRBJ2-5; D: TRBD1; CDR3: CASSSTGSEETQYF; DNA: TGTGCCAGCAGCTCGACAGGGTCAGAAGAGACCCAGTACTTC
V: TRBV5-8; size: NA; J: TRBJ1-2; D: NA; CDR3: CASSTLALRSYTF; DNA: TGTGCCAGCAGCACCCTCGCCCTACGGAGCTACACCTTC
V: TRBV4-1; size: NA; J: TRBJ2-1; D: NA; CDR3: CASSQRMGDFQGEQFF; DNA: TGCGCCAGCAGCCAACGGATGGGGGACTTTCAGGGTGAGCAGTTCTTC
V: TRBV25-1; size: NA; J: TRBJ2-2; D: NA; CDR3: CASSDRGGLTGELFF; DNA: TGTGCCAGCAGTGATCGTGGAGGGCTTACCGGGGAGCTGTTTTTT
V: TRBV6-5; size: NA; J: TRBJ1-2; D: NA; CDR3: CASRYGGGAPGYTF; DNA: TGTGCCAGCAGGTACGGGGGGGGAGCCCCTGGCTACACCTTC
V: TRBV6-1; size: once; J: TRBJ2-7; D: NA; CDR3: CATDRPSSYEQYF; DNA: TGTGCCACCGACAGGCCGAGCTCCTACGAGCAGTACTTC
V: TRBV28; size: NA; J: TRBJ2-7; D: NA; CDR3: CASSSQGFSYEQYF; DNA: TGTGCCAGCAGTTCCCAGGGATTCTCCTACGAGCAGTACTTC
V: TRBV7-7; size: NA; J: TRBJ1-6; D: NA; CDR3: CASSHKPGSPLHF; DNA: TGTGCTAGCAGCCACAAACCTGGGTCACCCCTCCACTTT
V: TRBV28; size: NA; J: TRBJ2-1; D: TRBD1; CDR3: CASTPVGQRNNEQFF; DNA: TGTGCCAGCACCCCAGTGGGACAGAGAAACAATGAGCAGTTCTTC
V: TRBV5-1; size: NA; J: TRBJ2-2; D: NA; CDR3: CASRSAGVNTGELFF; DNA: TGCGCCAGCAGATCAGCGGGCGTCAACACCGGGGAGCTGTTTTTT
V: TRBV6-5; size: NA; J: TRBJ2-7; D: NA; CDR3: CASSYSTANSYEQYF; DNA: TGTGCCAGCAGTTACTCGACAGCTAACTCCTACGAGCAGTACTTC
V: TRBV9; size: once; J: TRBJ1-6; D: NA; CDR3: CASSGVNSPLHF; DNA: TGTGCCAGCAGCGGGGTGAATTCACCCCTCCACTTT
V: TRBV27; size: NA; J: TRBJ1-5; D: TRBD1; CDR3: CASRENRDSGNQPQHF; DNA: TGTGCCAGCAGAGAGAACCGGGACAGTGGCAATCAGCCCCAGCATTTT
V: TRBV7-9; size: NA; J: TRBJ1-2; D: NA; CDR3: CASSLDEGYGYTF; DNA: TGTGCCAGCAGCTTGGACGAGGGCTATGGCTACACCTTC
V: TRBV20-1; size: NA; J: TRBJ1-2; D: NA; CDR3: CSAIGGYTF; DNA: TGCAGTGCTATCGGGGGCTACACCTTC
V: TRBV2; size: NA; J: TRBJ2-1; D: NA; CDR3: CASSDVLAEYNEQFF; DNA: TGTGCCAGCAGTGACGTCCTAGCTGAGTACAATGAGCAGTTCTTC
V: TRBV5-1; size: NA; J: TRBJ2-7; D: NA; CDR3: CASSLALTEQYF; DNA: TGCGCCAGCAGCTTGGCCCTCACCGAGCAGTACTTC
V: TRBV7-2; size: NA; J: TRBJ1-4; D: NA; CDR3: CASSPRSSLEKLFF; DNA: TGTGCCAGCAGCCCCCGGTCCTCCCTTGAAAAACTGTTTTTT
V: TRBV18; size: few; J: TRBJ2-3; D: NA; CDR3: CASSPLSGTDTQYF; DNA: TGTGCCAGCTCACCCCTCTCGGGCACAGATACGCAGTATTTT
V: TRBV27; size: once; J: TRBJ1-5; D: NA; CDR3: CASSLNGVWPQHF; DNA: TGTGCCAGCAGTTTAAACGGCGTCTGGCCCCAGCATTTT
V: TRBV7-8; size: NA; J: TRBJ1-2; D: TRBD1; CDR3: CASSLARDRSYYGYTF; DNA: TGTGCCAGCAGCTTAGCTAGGGACAGGTCTTACTATGGCTACACCTTC
V: TRBV5-1; size: NA; J: TRBJ1-4; D: TRBD1; CDR3: CASSSGTGVEKLFF; DNA: TGCGCCAGCAGTTCAGGGACAGGGGTCGAAAAACTGTTTTTT
V: TRBV9; size: NA; J: TRBJ2-1; D: NA; CDR3: CASSVDGWKYNEQFF; DNA: TGTGCCAGCAGCGTAGATGGCTGGAAGTACAATGAGCAGTTCTTC
V: TRBV11-3; size: NA; J: TRBJ1-2; D: NA; CDR3: CASSFTEGRYGYTF; DNA: TGTGCCAGCAGCTTCACGGAGGGTCGCTATGGCTACACCTTC
V: TRBV7-2; size: NA; J: TRBJ1-1; D: NA; CDR3: CASSFQRMNTEAFF; DNA: TGTGCCAGCAGCTTTCAGAGAATGAACACTGAAGCTTTCTTT
V: TRBV5-4; size: NA; J: TRBJ1-4; D: TRBD1; CDR3: CATGQFSTNEKLFF; DNA: TGTGCCACGGGACAGTTCTCAACTAATGAAAAACTGTTTTTT
V: TRBV6-5; size: NA; J: TRBJ1-2; D: NA; CDR3: CASSYSAGGPDYGYTF; DNA: TGTGCCAGCAGTTACTCGGCCGGAGGGCCCGACTATGGCTACACCTTC
V: TRBV5-1; size: NA; J: TRBJ1-6; D: TRBD1; CDR3: CASSINPGGSETLHF; DNA: TGCGCCAGCAGCATAAACCCAGGGGGCTCGGAGACCCTCCACTTT
V: TRBV30; size: NA; J: TRBJ1-1; D: NA; CDR3: CAWTPARGRAFF; DNA: TGTGCCTGGACTCCTGCAAGGGGTCGAGCTTTCTTT
V: TRBV5-1; size: NA; J: TRBJ2-3; D: TRBD1; CDR3: CASLSGTASTDTQYF; DNA: TGCGCCAGCCTATCTGGGACAGCTAGCACAGATACGCAGTATTTT
V: TRBV7-3; size: NA; J: TRBJ2-2; D: NA; CDR3: CASSLGQSTGELFF; DNA: TGTGCCAGCAGCTTAGGACAGTCCACCGGGGAGCTGTTTTTT
V: TRBV18; size: few; J: TRBJ1-3; D: TRBD1; CDR3: CASSPTPLQGEGNTIYF; DNA: TGTGCCAGCTCACCGACCCCTCTACAGGGGGAAGGAAACACCATATATTTT
V: TRBV9; size: NA; J: TRBJ2-5; D: TRBD1; CDR3: CASSVATWDRGGETQYF; DNA: TGTGCCAGCAGCGTAGCTACGTGGGACAGGGGAGGGGAGACCCAGTACTTC
V: TRBV18; size: NA; J: TRBJ1-5; D: NA; CDR3: CASSNKGTDNQPQHF; DNA: TGTGCCAGCTCAAACAAAGGGACGGATAATCAGCCCCAGCATTTT
V: TRBV4-3; size: NA; J: TRBJ2-1; D: NA; CDR3: CASSQEEGGEQFF; DNA: TGCGCCAGCAGCCAAGAGGAAGGAGGTGAGCAGTTCTTC
V: TRBV5-5; size: few; J: TRBJ1-1; D: NA; CDR3: CASSLLGTANTEAFF; DNA: TGTGCCAGCAGCCTACTAGGGACGGCGAACACTGAAGCTTTCTTT
V: TRBV18; size: NA; J: TRBJ1-3; D: TRBD1; CDR3: CASSPPGQGALSSSGNTIYF; DNA: TGTGCCAGCTCACCACCGGGACAGGGGGCCCTAAGTTCATCTGGAAACACCATATATTTT
V: TRBV19; size: NA; J: TRBJ1-2; D: NA; CDR3: CASSIGPGIYGYTF; DNA: TGTGCCAGTAGTATAGGCCCCGGAATCTATGGCTACACCTTC